This is a list of T cell receptor beta chains from one sample in a study of siplizumab effects on memory and regulatory T cells. Repertoires were generated with immunoSEQ multiplex PCR, while TCRdb's copy carries only in-frame clones and drops some. The table lists some 41,000 clones, roughly nine tenths of them singletons. Sequenced material: naive CD4+ T cells sorted from blood. The receptors derive from a human donor in good health. The CDR3 runs from the conserved cysteine through the conserved F or W. D genes are given only for firm matches. The size entry is marked missing in some rows and otherwise reads once, few, many or a size class.

D gene	J gene	V gene	clone size	CDR3 protein
TRBD2	TRBJ2-7	TRBV19	.	CASSLASGESYEQYF
.	TRBJ1-2	TRBV6-1	few	CASSAPAGTGYYGYTF
.	TRBJ2-6	TRBV19	.	CASSIESAPGANVLTF
.	TRBJ2-7	TRBV11-2	once	CASSLTPGEQYF
.	TRBJ2-5	TRBV11-2	.	CASSLVRPRLSETQYF
.	TRBJ1-2	TRBV5-1	.	CASSLGNRDITMRDYLGGYTF
.	TRBJ1-3	TRBV18	.	CASSPPGRISGNTIYF
TRBD1	TRBJ1-5	TRBV19	.	CASSWWDRGEGNQPQHF
.	TRBJ2-1	TRBV2	.	CASWLRRGGEQFF
TRBD2	TRBJ2-7	TRBV6-5	.	CASSYSITAGSYEQYF
TRBD2	TRBJ2-7	TRBV7-8	.	CASSPPRRAGGLSYEQYF
.	TRBJ2-7	TRBV6-5	.	CASSYSAARSSYEQYF
.	TRBJ1-6	TRBV4-1	.	CASSQEVAAPNSPLHF
.	TRBJ1-1	TRBV9	.	CASNKQGNTEAFF
TRBD1	TRBJ1-5	TRBV29-1	.	CSAGTGNQPQHF
.	TRBJ2-7	TRBV4-2	.	CASSQEPQGSTYEQYF